This record concerns one T cell receptor beta chain sequence. The data stem from a study of blood T cell repertoires in COVID-19. Study at large: T cells, B-cell-depleted T cells, or PBMCs provided the cDNA or gDNA that served as material.

In the original analysis: Counts of nucleated cells, estimated from reference gene primer amplification, were obtained. Sequencing used immunoSEQ multiplex PCR; TCRdb keeps in-frame clones, though not all of them. The V and J calls and clone size come from that table; D and trimming were worked out from the DNA. The sample holds about 99,000 clones, around 90% seen once. The CDR3 extends over 13 amino acids. CDR1 SNHLY and CDR2 FYNNEI come from the germline V gene. Trimming took 6 bases from V and 5 from J, leaving 13 bases between them. Sequencing input: peripheral blood. V usage is TRBV2 and J usage is TRBJ2-5; maybe TRBD2 (6 bases). The sequence was obtained from a human donor in a cohort sampled during active COVID-19. The CDR3 DNA reads TGTGCCAGCAGGGGACTTAGGGCGGAGACCCAGTACTTC. Amino acid sequence: CASRGLRAETQYF.